This is a list of T cell receptor beta chains from one sample in a study of shared clonotypes between healthy human individuals. Using immunoSEQ multiplex PCR, the repertoire was profiled, and TCRdb retains in-frame clones only, with some absent. The data contain roughly 500,000 clones, about 72% of them singletons. Sample: PBMCs. Source of these receptors: a woman aged 40-49 years in good health. Some clones in this sample may be carry-over from other donors' samples. Both conserved end residues are trimmed from each CDR3. The order of the fields is CDR3 length, V gene, CDR3 protein.

12 TRBV6-5 ASSRTPRTPYPH
12 TRBV29-1 SARTSGYGGELF
15 TRBV18 ASSPANRGTDNEKLF
13 TRBV5-5 ASSATADSGNTIY
12 TRBV18 ASSPATQYNEQF
15 TRBV7-6 ASSPRGVGAPGNTIY
11 TRBV29-1 SVGGSGSYEQY
12 TRBV10-3 AITPRQAGNEQF
11 TRBV7-7 ASSLERPGELF
14 TRBV7-2 ASSSWTSGFTDTQY
13 TRBV19 ASSIQTQGSTEAF
10 TRBV29-1 SVGTSTDTQY
12 TRBV28 ASTGRGGYEKLF
11 TRBV6-1 ASSTQGNQPQH
12 TRBV28 ASRPQGQRYGYT
14 TRBV9 ASSPRGGDYQETQY
13 TRBV5-4 ASATDTSSTGELF
13 TRBV6-6 ASTRPGQGNNEQF
10 TRBV6-6 ASSYPTGMGT
13 TRBV29-1 SVSLPQGADYEQY
11 TRBV13 ASSQGVPGELF
10 TRBV2 ASSEEYNEQF
9 TRBV29-1 SVGGSSEQY
15 TRBV11-2 ASSLGVGAGGPNEQF
16 TRBV4-3 ASSHNIIRQGAGIEQF